Shown below are 9 T cell receptor beta chains from a single sample sequenced in a study of blood T cell repertoires in COVID-19. Clones were sequenced by immunoSEQ multiplex PCR, and TCRdb holds only the in-frame ones, with some missing. The profile shows about 100,000 clones, about 90% of them singletons. The sequencing sample was made of peripheral blood. The receptors here all came from a man aged 30 to 39 in a cohort sampled during active COVID-19.

The genes are TRBV7-2 and TRBJ1-6; the D gene is possibly TRBD1 (5 bases). Per the germline V gene, CDR1 is SGHTA and CDR2 is FQGNSA. V was trimmed by 2 bases and J by 10 bases, leaving 12 bases between them. This CDR3 is built from 14 residues. The CDR3 spells CASSLIPGRSPLHF. Here the CDR3 DNA reads TGTGCCAGCAGCTTAATACCAGGGCGGTCACCCCTCCACTTT.

V and J are TRBV6-6 and TRBJ1-2, with no clear D. Trimming cost V 2 bases and J 0 bases, with 13 bases left between them. CDR1 MNHNY and CDR2 SVGAGI come from the germline V gene (reference sequence). This CDR3 region has 16 residues. The CDR3 loop is CASSYGQLLANYGYTF. The CDR3 DNA is TGTGCCAGCAGTTACGGGCAGCTATTAGCTAACTATGGCTACACCTTC.

This sequence joins TRBV28 and TRBJ1-2; maybe TRBD1 (6 bases). This CDR3 contains 17 residues. Trimming took 11 bases from V and 6 from J, leaving 31 bases between them. Germline CDR1 and CDR2: MDHEN and SYDVKM. CDR3 sequence reads: CAVTTQLTGGHQDGYTF. The CDR3 DNA reads TGTGCCGTCACCACTCAACTAACGGGGGGCCATCAGGATGGCTACACCTTC.

The genes are TRBV3-1 (or the pseudogene TRBV3-2) and TRBJ1-1, with D perhaps TRBD1 (5 bases). The germline gives CDR1 LGHDT, CDR2 YNNKEL (reference sequence). This CDR3 is built from 14 residues. With 1 base removed from V and 9 bases from J, the gap between germline ends came to 15 bases. The CDR3: CASSQATETAKAFF. In nucleotides, the CDR3 is TGTGCCAGCAGCCAAGCTACGGAGACAGCGAAAGCTTTCTTT.

The J gene is TRBJ2-2, the V gene TRBV5-6, with 15 bases that match TRBD2. V lost 4 bases and J lost 4; bases outside the gene matches: 5. The CDR3 spans 17 residues. Germline lookup yields CDR1 SGHDT and CDR2 YYEEEE. CDR3 nucleotides: TGTGCCAGCAGCAGGGGACTAGCGGGGGGCGGCACCGGGGAGCTGTTTTTT. Its protein is CASSRGLAGGGTGELFF.

The gene calls are TRBV11-3 and TRBJ2-2; 7 bases are a match to TRBD1. The germline gives CDR1 SGHNT, CDR2 YENEEA. V was pared by 5 bases and J by 9 bases, with 12 bases of the junction left unmatched. There are 15 residues in the CDR3. Here the CDR3 reads CASSQETGYSRELFF. CDR3 nucleotide sequence: TGTGCCAGCAGCCAAGAGACAGGGTATTCCCGGGAGCTGTTTTTT. The variable domain in full, with the rest retrieved from reference TRBV11-3 and TRBJ2-2, is EAGVVQSPRYKIIEKKQPVAFWCNPISGHNTLYWYLQNLGQGPELLIRYENEEAVDDSQLPKDRFSAERLKGVDSTLKIQPAELGDSAVYLCASSQETGYSRELFFGEGSRLTVL.

The gene calls are TRBV5-1 and TRBJ2-3; D is undetermined. Between the trimmed V and J ends, which lost 2 bases and 1 base, there was a span of 8 bases. The CDR3 totals 14 residues. The V gene's germline CDR1 is SGHRS and CDR2 YFSETQ. DNA of the CDR3: TGCGCCAGCAGCTTCAAAGCCGGCACAGATACGCAGTATTTT. This sequence encodes CASSFKAGTDTQYF. Combining the CDR3 with reference TRBV5-1 and TRBJ2-3 gives the whole variable domain KAGVTQTPRYLIKTRGQQVTLSCSPISGHRSVSWYQQTPGQGLQFLFEYFSETQRNKGNFPGRFSGRQFSNSRSEMNVSTLELGDSALYLCASSFKAGTDTQYFGPGTRLTVL.

The rearrangement joins TRBV9 to TRBJ1-2; TRBD1 aligns across 10 bases. The length of the CDR3 is 14 residues. V shed 0 bases, J shed 4 bases, and the junction held 0 bases outside the gene matches. The germline V gene encodes CDR1 SGDLS and CDR2 YYNGEE. For the CDR3, the DNA is TGTGCCAGCAGCGTAGGGGACAGGGGCTATGGCTACACCTTC. It yields the protein CASSVGDRGYGYTF.

This clone has just one count. This chain joins TRBV7-6 and TRBJ1-5, with unresolved D. The CDR3 totals 15 residues. Trimming took 5 bases from V and 9 from J, leaving 20 bases between them. Looked up from germline, CDR1 is SGHVS and CDR2 is FNYEAQ. The CDR3 DNA follows: TGTGCCAGCAGCCCCGAGGAGGGTCAGATTTTGCCCCAGCATTTT. Translated, it gives CASSPEEGQILPQHF. Using reference TRBV7-6 and TRBJ1-5 for the parts outside the CDR3, the full variable domain is GAGVSQSPRYKVTKRGQDVALRCDPISGHVSLYWYRQALGQGPEFLTYFNYEAQQDKSGLPNDRFSAERPEGSISTLTIQRTEQRDSAMYRCASSPEEGQILPQHFGDGTRLSIL.